The 10 T cell receptor beta chains presented below share a single source sample, sequenced in a study of blood T cells in healthy people across ages. A second roughly 6 to 12 cycle PCR used barcoded and J-beta primers. TCRdb itself ran the 5' RACE reads through MiXCR, one entry per CDR3 protein. Seen here are 1.6 million or so distinct CDR3 sequences, 30% to 40% observed once, and the top ten hold approximately 10%. Sequencing was done on a sample of blood. These receptor sequences come from a woman in her 30s in good health.

Comments on this clonotype: A much more abundant neighbour one base away suggests this may be a read error. This rearrangement joins TRBV4-1 to TRBJ2-7; 7 bases agree with TRBD1. The length of the CDR3 is 17 residues. Germline CDR1 and CDR2: MGHRA and YSYEKL. CDR3 loop: CASGQDMTGPYSYEQYF. In DNA, the CDR3 is TGCGCCAGCGGCCAAGATATGACAGGGCCATACTCCTACGAGCAGTACTTC.

This clonotype showed up just a few times. The chain is built from TRBV14 and TRBJ1-6; no definite D call. Trimming stripped 1 base from V and 10 bases from J, with 17 bases between. The CDR3 loop spans 16 amino acids. Germline V lookup: CDR1 SGHDN, CDR2 FVKESK. The CDR3 DNA follows: TGTGCCAGCAGCCAAGGGTTCGGAACGATCGAATCACCCCTCCACTTT. As protein: CASSQGFGTIESPLHF.

The chain joins TRBV20-1 to TRBJ2-1; either TRBD1 or TRBD2 may supply D (7 bases each). V was trimmed by 6 bases and J by 8 bases, leaving 23 bases between them. Germline CDR1 and CDR2: DFQATT and SNEGSKA (reference sequence). This CDR3 is 15 amino acids long. CDR3 residues: CSASRGGGGVHEQFF. As DNA, the CDR3 is TGCAGTGCCTCCAGGGGGGGCGGGGGTGTGCATGAGCAGTTCTTC.

This chain links TRBV20-1 with TRBJ2-1; a possible D gene is TRBD2 (6 bases). CDR1 and CDR2 (germline): DFQATT, SNEGSKA (reference sequence). The CDR3 has 14 amino acids. V lost 3 bases, J lost 4 bases, and 13 bases lay in between. The DNA of the CDR3 is TGCAGTGCTAGTCAGGCCGGAGGGTACAATGAGCAGTTCTTC. Its protein is CSASQAGGYNEQFF.

This clonotype has only a few counts. The chain uses TRBV11-3 and TRBJ2-5; 7 bases agree with TRBD1. This CDR3 is 16 amino acids long. The V segment lost 1 base and the J segment 1 base; nucleotides outside the gene matches: 6. Germline values: CDR1 SGHNT, CDR2 YENEEA. The CDR3 sequence is CASSLGPRQGQETQYF. The CDR3 bases are TGTGCCAGCAGCTTAGGTCCCCGACAGGGCCAAGAGACCCAGTACTTC. Based on the CDR3 plus reference TRBV11-3 and TRBJ2-5, the full variable domain is EAGVVQSPRYKIIEKKQPVAFWCNPISGHNTLYWYLQNLGQGPELLIRYENEEAVDDSQLPKDRFSAERLKGVDSTLKIQPAELGDSAVYLCASSLGPRQGQETQYFGPGTRLLVL.

This chain's CDR3 is CASSYRQGVNYGYTF. The DNA of the CDR3 is TGTGCCAGCAGTTATAGACAGGGAGTCAACTATGGCTACACCTTC. V usage is TRBV6-5 and J usage is TRBJ1-2, with 7 bases fitting TRBD1. In germline, CDR1 is MNHEY, CDR2 SVGAGI. CDR3 length: 15 residues. Trimming removed 3 bases from V and 2 bases from J; junction bases left unmatched: 6.

The chain links TRBV18 to TRBJ2-7; D might be TRBD1 (6 bases). This CDR3 is built from 15 residues. Deletions cut 1 base from V and 0 bases from J, with 10 bases between. The germline V gene encodes CDR1 KGHSH and CDR2 LQKENI. CDR3 in amino acids: CASSPRQDGSYEQYF. CDR3 nucleotide sequence: TGTGCCAGCTCACCACGACAGGACGGCTCCTACGAGCAGTACTTC.

The gene calls are TRBV7-3 and TRBJ1-2, with a possible D match to TRBD1 (5 bases). This CDR3 has 15 amino acids. Trimming stripped 3 bases from V and 4 bases from J, with 15 bases between. From germline, CDR1 is SGHTA and CDR2 FQGTGA. In DNA, the CDR3 is TGTGCCAGCAGCTTGGTTTTCTACAGGAGCTATGGCTACACCTTC. Residues: CASSLVFYRSYGYTF. Variable domain in full (rest from reference TRBV7-3 and TRBJ1-2): GAGVSQTPSNKVTEKGKYVELRCDPISGHTALYWYRQSLGQGPEFLIYFQGTGAADDSGLPNDRFFAVRPEGSVSTLKIQRTERGDSAVYLCASSLVFYRSYGYTFGSGTRLTVV.

This clonotype showed up just a few times. The genes are TRBV6-2 or TRBV6-3 and TRBJ2-7; perhaps TRBD2 as D (5 bases). Deletions cut 11 bases from V and 2 bases from J, with 13 bases between. Germline-derived CDR1 and CDR2 are MNHEY and SVGEGT. The CDR3 is 12 amino acids. The CDR3 DNA sequence: TGTGCCTCCCAGAGGGAAACCTACGAGCAGTACTTC. It encodes CASQRETYEQYF.

This sequence joins TRBV5-1 and TRBJ2-1; 8 bases agree with TRBD2. The CDR3 is made up of 14 amino acids. Germline V lookup: CDR1 SGHRS, CDR2 YFSETQ. J was trimmed by 0 bases and V by 9 bases; bases with no gene match: 5. CDR3 coding DNA: TGCGCCACTTCGGGGGGGAGCTCCTACAATGAGCAGTTCTTC. This sequence encodes CATSGGSSYNEQFF.